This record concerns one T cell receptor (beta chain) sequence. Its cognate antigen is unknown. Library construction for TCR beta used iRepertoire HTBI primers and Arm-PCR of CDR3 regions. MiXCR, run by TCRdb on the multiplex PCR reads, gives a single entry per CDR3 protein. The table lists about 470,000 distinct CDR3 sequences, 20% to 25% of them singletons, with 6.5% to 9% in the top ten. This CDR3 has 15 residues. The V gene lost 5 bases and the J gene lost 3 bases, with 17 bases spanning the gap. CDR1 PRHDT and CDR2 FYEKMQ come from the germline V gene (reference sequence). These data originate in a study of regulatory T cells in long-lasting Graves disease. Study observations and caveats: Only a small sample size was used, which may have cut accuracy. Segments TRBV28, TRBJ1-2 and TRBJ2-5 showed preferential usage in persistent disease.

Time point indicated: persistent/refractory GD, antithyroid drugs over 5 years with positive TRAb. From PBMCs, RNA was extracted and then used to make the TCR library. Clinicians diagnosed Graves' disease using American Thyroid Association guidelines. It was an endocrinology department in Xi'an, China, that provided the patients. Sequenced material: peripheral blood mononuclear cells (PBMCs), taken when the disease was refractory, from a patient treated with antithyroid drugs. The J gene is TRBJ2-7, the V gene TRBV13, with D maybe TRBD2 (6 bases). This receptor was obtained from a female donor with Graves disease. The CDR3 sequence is CASSPPRAGFYEQYF. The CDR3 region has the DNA TGTGCCAGCAGCCCTCCGAGGGCGGGGTTCTACGAGCAGTACTTC.